This entry lists 29 T cell receptor beta chains sequenced from one sample in a study of radiotherapy plus CTLA-4 blockade in lung cancer. TCRdb's copy holds only in-frame clones and misses some; the assay was immunoSEQ multiplex PCR. The table has about 84,000 clones, around 72% seen once. Sequenced here: peripheral blood, sampled from a patient treated with radiotherapy plus ipilimumab. These receptors were collected from a human donor with non-small cell lung cancer that progressed on radiotherapy plus ipilimumab.

The chain employs TRBV28 and TRBJ1-4; 8 bases line up with TRBD1. After removal of 6 bases from V and 7 bases from J, the junction contained 7 bases not matched to a gene. The CDR3 length is 14 residues. The germline V gene encodes CDR1 MDHEN and CDR2 SYDVKM. CDR3 sequence reads: CASRPGGAGEKLFF. The CDR3 region has the DNA TGTGCCAGCAGACCAGGGGGCGCCGGTGAAAAACTGTTTTTT.

This sequence joins TRBV28 and TRBJ1-5, with D tentatively TRBD1 (5 bases). The CDR3 sequence is 15 residues long. Germline CDR1 MDHEN, CDR2 SYDVKM. The V gene lost 8 bases and the J gene lost 0 bases, with 14 bases spanning the gap. The CDR3 loop is CASLPQGYSNQPQHF. The CDR3 DNA reads TGTGCCAGCCTTCCCCAGGGATATAGCAATCAGCCCCAGCATTTT.

This clone appeared once. This sequence joins TRBV30 and TRBJ2-7; D gene unclear. CDR3 size: 13 residues. The ends were cut back, 3 bases at V and 6 bases at J, with 15 bases in the middle. Germline-derived CDR1 and CDR2 are GTSNPN and SVGIG (reference sequence). The CDR3 spells CAWSEPFPGEQYF. The CDR3 region has the DNA TGTGCCTGGAGCGAACCTTTCCCCGGCGAGCAGTACTTC.

The CDR3 DNA follows: TGTGCCAGCTCTCCAGACAGGAACACCGGGGAGCTGTTTTTT. Amino acids: CASSPDRNTGELFF. This chain uses TRBV18 with TRBJ2-2, with D maybe TRBD1 (5 bases). This CDR3 has 14 residues. The V end was cut by 6 bases, the J end by 1 base, with 9 bases between. From germline, CDR1 is KGHSH and CDR2 LQKENI.

The chain couples TRBV27 to TRBJ2-1; D is undetermined. V lost 6 bases, J lost 2 bases, and 8 bases lay in between. Germline V CDR1 and CDR2: MNHEY, SMNVEV (reference sequence). The CDR3 is 13 amino acids. For the CDR3, the DNA is TGTGCCAGCAGAAGCGTCGCCTACAATGAGCAGTTCTTC. Translated, it gives CASRSVAYNEQFF.

The gene calls are TRBV29-1 and TRBJ2-3; 7 nucleotides agree with TRBD2. The CDR3 totals 16 residues. Germline CDR1 reads SQVTM; CDR2 reads ANQGSEA. The ends lost 5 bases at V and 3 bases at J; junction bases unmatched: 14. The CDR3 region has the DNA TGCAGCGTTAACCCGGCCCTATCCGGGGGGACAGATACGCAGTATTTT. Protein: CSVNPALSGGTDTQYF.

This chain uses TRBV18 with TRBJ2-1; D is possibly TRBD2 (5 bases). Trimming cost V 1 base and J 10 bases, with 11 bases left between them. CDR1 and CDR2 from the germline V gene are KGHSH and LQKENI. CDR3 size: 13 residues. CDR3 residues: CASSPLERAEQFF. The CDR3 nucleotides read TGTGCCAGCTCACCACTTGAGAGGGCCGAGCAGTTCTTC.

This sequence joins TRBV19 and TRBJ2-1, with 15 bases aligning to TRBD2. CDR3 size: 21 residues. V lost 7 bases and J lost 0; bases outside the gene matches: 16. Germline V gene data show CDR1 as LNHDA and CDR2 as SQIVND (reference sequence). CDR3 DNA: TGTGCCAGTACCCATGGGATAGGGACTAGCGGGAGGACCTACTCCTACAATGAGCAGTTCTTC. Its translation is CASTHGIGTSGRTYSYNEQFF.

The CDR3 sequence is CASSLRAEETQYF. CDR3 DNA: TGTGCCAGCAGCTTGAGAGCTGAAGAGACCCAGTACTTC. The rearrangement links TRBV5-4 to TRBJ2-5; D not certain. This CDR3 has 13 residues. The V and J ends lost 1 base and 3 bases respectively, with 7 bases between them. CDR1 is SGHNT, CDR2 YYREEE, per germline (reference sequence).

The chain is built from TRBV5-1 and TRBJ1-4; TRBD1 aligns across 11 bases. The CDR3 runs to 23 residues. Germline CDR1 is SGHRS and CDR2 is YFSETQ. V trimming: 2 bases; J trimming: 4 bases; junction bases outside the gene matches: 25. The CDR3 region has the DNA TGCGCCAGCAGCTTCGGGGAGAAGAGACGGACAGGGGGCGTCTGGACCCTTAATGAAAAACTGTTTTTT. Translating gives CASSFGEKRRTGGVWTLNEKLFF. Combining the CDR3 with reference TRBV5-1 and TRBJ1-4 gives the whole variable domain KAGVTQTPRYLIKTRGQQVTLSCSPISGHRSVSWYQQTPGQGLQFLFEYFSETQRNKGNFPGRFSGRQFSNSRSEMNVSTLELGDSALYLCASSFGEKRRTGGVWTLNEKLFFGSGTQLSVL.

J is TRBJ1-4 and V is TRBV10-3; possible D gene TRBD1, 5 bases. V was cut by 3 bases and J by 8 bases, with 19 bases left in between. Germline values: CDR1 ENHRY, CDR2 SYGVKD. There are 16 residues in the CDR3. CDR3 nucleotides: TGTGCCATCAGTGAAGGTTTGGGGGTTACAGGAGAAAAACTGTTTTTT. Protein product: CAISEGLGVTGEKLFF.

This clone was seen only a few times. The chain carries TRBV28 and TRBJ2-3; TRBD2 agrees at 10 bases. This CDR3 region has 17 residues. Unmatched junction bases numbered 15, after V lost 8 bases and J lost 4 bases. Germline V gives CDR1 MDHEN, CDR2 SYDVKM. CDR3 nucleotide sequence: TGTGCCAGCCGGGAAGCGGGAGGGCCTAGGGTGGCAGATACGCAGTATTTT. This translates into CASREAGGPRVADTQYF.

This chain links TRBV28 with TRBJ1-4; 7 nucleotides align to TRBD1. CDR1 is MDHEN and CDR2 is SYDVKM in the germline V gene. The V gene end was trimmed by 5 bases and the J gene end by 4 bases; junction bases not matched to a gene: 4. The CDR3 has 14 residues. This CDR3 reads CASSRQGLNEKLFF. DNA of the CDR3: TGTGCCAGCAGTCGACAGGGCCTTAATGAAAAACTGTTTTTT.

The chain uses TRBV5-1 and TRBJ2-3; either TRBD1 or TRBD2 may supply D (6 bases each). V was shortened by 4 bases and J by 0 bases, with 12 bases between the two germline ends. The CDR3 runs 15 residues. Per the germline V gene, CDR1 is SGHRS and CDR2 is YFSETQ. The CDR3 spells CASSTGTVSTDTQYF. The DNA for the CDR3 is TGCGCCAGCAGCACAGGGACTGTTAGCACAGATACGCAGTATTTT.

In this sample, this clone turned up once. The chain carries TRBV5-4 and TRBJ1-5; TRBD1 matches at 8 bases. Looked up from germline, CDR1 is SGHNT and CDR2 is YYREEE (reference sequence). Trimming took 4 bases from V and 9 from J; bases not matched to a gene: 9. This CDR3 comprises 14 residues. The CDR3 loop reads CASSHNRGTPPQHF. The CDR3 coding sequence is TGTGCCAGCAGCCATAACAGGGGGACGCCGCCCCAGCATTTT.

The chain has TRBV14 and TRBJ2-2; D is unclear. This CDR3 contains 13 residues. Trimming took 4 bases from V and 6 from J, leaving 9 bases between them. Germline V gene lookup returns CDR1 SGHDN and CDR2 FVKESK. The CDR3 DNA reads TGTGCCAGCAGCCCTAGTGGACCCGGGGAGCTGTTTTTT. Translation: CASSPSGPGELFF.

The gene calls are TRBV7-9 and TRBJ1-1; no clear D. This CDR3 contains 14 residues. Trimming took 2 bases from V and 0 from J, leaving 7 bases between them. Per germline, CDR1 SEHNR and CDR2 FQNEAQ (reference sequence). The CDR3 loop is CASSLQMVNTEAFF. CDR3 coding DNA: TGTGCCAGCAGCTTACAAATGGTGAACACTGAAGCTTTCTTT.

V gene TRBV28 combines with J gene TRBJ1-2, with a possible D match to TRBD1 (6 bases). Germline V CDR1 and CDR2: MDHEN, SYDVKM. Between the trimmed V and J ends, which lost 5 bases and 9 bases, there was a span of 13 bases. This CDR3 has 12 amino acids. The CDR3 sequence is CASSPYRERYTF. CDR3 DNA sequence: TGTGCCAGCAGTCCCTACAGGGAACGCTACACCTTC.

The chain recombines TRBV18 with TRBJ2-5; perhaps D is TRBD1 or TRBD2 (5 bases each). Per the germline V gene, CDR1 is KGHSH and CDR2 is LQKENI. The CDR3 has 13 residues. The V gene lost 3 bases and the J gene lost 2 bases, with 7 bases spanning the gap. CDR3 bases: TGTGCCAGCTCACCCGGGGCTCAAGAGACCCAGTACTTC. This codes for CASSPGAQETQYF.

V usage is TRBV28 and J usage is TRBJ2-5; D is uncertain. The CDR3 sequence is 12 residues long. Germline V CDR1 and CDR2: MDHEN, SYDVKM. V gave up 4 bases and J gave up 7 bases, with 10 bases separating them. DNA of the CDR3: TGTGCCAGCAGTTCGGCCTTGGGGACCCAGTACTTC. Protein sequence: CASSSALGTQYF.

This clone has more than one count but fewer than ten. CDR3 protein: CASSQVGGGSPLHF. CDR3 bases: TGCGCCAGCAGCCAAGTGGGGGGTGGGTCACCCCTCCACTTT. The chain is built from TRBV4-1 and TRBJ1-6; maybe TRBD1 (5 bases). Trimming pared 1 base from V and 10 bases from J, leaving 11 bases between. The germline V gene has CDR1 MGHRA and CDR2 YSYEKL. The CDR3 has 14 amino acids.

The CDR3 here is CASSPQGSGNTIYF. In nucleotides, the CDR3 is TGCGCCAGCAGCCCACAGGGTTCTGGAAACACCATATATTTT. The chain joins TRBV5-1 to TRBJ1-3; D is perhaps TRBD1 (6 bases). The CDR3 is made up of 14 amino acids. V shed 4 bases and J shed 1 base, with 9 bases lying between them. CDR1 and CDR2 (germline): SGHRS, YFSETQ.

The chain recombines TRBV4-1 with TRBJ1-5, with D possibly matching TRBD1 (6 bases). The CDR3 sequence is 15 residues long. V shed 1 base and J shed 8 bases, with 15 bases lying between them. Germline V CDR1 and CDR2: MGHRA, YSYEKL. CDR3 in amino acids: CASSQGEGVSEPQHF. The CDR3 coding sequence is TGCGCCAGCAGCCAAGGAGAGGGGGTATCAGAGCCCCAGCATTTT.

The chain has TRBV7-3 and TRBJ1-1, with no clear D. With 6 bases removed from V and 8 bases from J, the gap between germline ends came to 16 bases. The CDR3 runs to 13 residues. Germline V CDR1 and CDR2: SGHTA, FQGTGA. DNA of the CDR3: TGTGCCAGCAGTCTCTTGTCCGGTGGGGAAGCTTTCTTT. Translating it yields CASSLLSGGEAFF.

V usage is TRBV7-8 and J usage is TRBJ2-1; tentatively, D is TRBD2 (5 bases). The CDR3 consists of 17 residues. Trimming shortened V by 0 bases and J by 5 bases, and 17 bases separated the two germline ends. In germline, CDR1 is SGHVS, CDR2 FQNEAQ. In DNA, the CDR3 is TGTGCCAGCAGCTTAGCGCTTGGGAGCAGAGTAGACAATGAGCAGTTCTTC. Amino acids: CASSLALGSRVDNEQFF.

This clone has only a few counts. The chain links TRBV30 to TRBJ2-1; weak D call: TRBD2 (6 bases). From germline, CDR1 is GTSNPN and CDR2 SVGIG (reference sequence). The CDR3 contains 13 residues. Deletions cut 5 bases from V and 4 bases from J, with 12 bases between. The CDR3 region is CAWSLAAYNEQFF. Here the CDR3 DNA reads TGTGCCTGGTCCTTAGCGGCATACAATGAGCAGTTCTTC. The variable domain in full, completed from reference TRBV30 and TRBJ2-1, reads SQTIHQWPATLVQPVGSPLSLECTVEGTSNPNLYWYRQAAGRGLQLLFYSVGIGQISSEVPQNLSASRPQDRQFILSSKKLLLSDSGFYLCAWSLAAYNEQFFGPGTRLTVL.

This clone showed up just a few times. V gene TRBV28 combines with J gene TRBJ2-3; TRBD2 agrees at 12 bases. The CDR3 loop spans 17 amino acids. J lost 1 base, V lost 3 bases, and 5 bases had no gene match. Germline values: CDR1 MDHEN, CDR2 SYDVKM. Here the CDR3 reads CASSFPRTSGGTDTQYF. CDR3 sequence (DNA): TGTGCCAGCAGTTTCCCCCGGACTAGCGGGGGCACAGATACGCAGTATTTT.

The sample holds one count of this clone. The chain couples TRBV27 to TRBJ1-2, with 10 bases matching TRBD1. Per germline, CDR1 MNHEY and CDR2 SMNVEV (reference sequence). After removal of 5 bases from V and 4 bases from J, the junction contained 4 bases not matched to a gene. CDR3 size: 14 residues. Written as DNA, the CDR3 is TGTGCCAGCAGTCCCGGGACAGGGGCCTATGGCTACACCTTC. This encodes CASSPGTGAYGYTF.

A few counts support this clone. The chain couples TRBV6-5 to TRBJ1-3; D not resolved. Germline lookup yields CDR1 MNHEY and CDR2 SVGAGI. V was pared by 4 bases and J by 0 bases, with 10 bases between. CDR3 length: 15 residues. CDR3 nucleotide sequence: TGTGCCAGCAGTTCTGGACTCTCCTCTGGAAACACCATATATTTT. Translation: CASSSGLSSGNTIYF.